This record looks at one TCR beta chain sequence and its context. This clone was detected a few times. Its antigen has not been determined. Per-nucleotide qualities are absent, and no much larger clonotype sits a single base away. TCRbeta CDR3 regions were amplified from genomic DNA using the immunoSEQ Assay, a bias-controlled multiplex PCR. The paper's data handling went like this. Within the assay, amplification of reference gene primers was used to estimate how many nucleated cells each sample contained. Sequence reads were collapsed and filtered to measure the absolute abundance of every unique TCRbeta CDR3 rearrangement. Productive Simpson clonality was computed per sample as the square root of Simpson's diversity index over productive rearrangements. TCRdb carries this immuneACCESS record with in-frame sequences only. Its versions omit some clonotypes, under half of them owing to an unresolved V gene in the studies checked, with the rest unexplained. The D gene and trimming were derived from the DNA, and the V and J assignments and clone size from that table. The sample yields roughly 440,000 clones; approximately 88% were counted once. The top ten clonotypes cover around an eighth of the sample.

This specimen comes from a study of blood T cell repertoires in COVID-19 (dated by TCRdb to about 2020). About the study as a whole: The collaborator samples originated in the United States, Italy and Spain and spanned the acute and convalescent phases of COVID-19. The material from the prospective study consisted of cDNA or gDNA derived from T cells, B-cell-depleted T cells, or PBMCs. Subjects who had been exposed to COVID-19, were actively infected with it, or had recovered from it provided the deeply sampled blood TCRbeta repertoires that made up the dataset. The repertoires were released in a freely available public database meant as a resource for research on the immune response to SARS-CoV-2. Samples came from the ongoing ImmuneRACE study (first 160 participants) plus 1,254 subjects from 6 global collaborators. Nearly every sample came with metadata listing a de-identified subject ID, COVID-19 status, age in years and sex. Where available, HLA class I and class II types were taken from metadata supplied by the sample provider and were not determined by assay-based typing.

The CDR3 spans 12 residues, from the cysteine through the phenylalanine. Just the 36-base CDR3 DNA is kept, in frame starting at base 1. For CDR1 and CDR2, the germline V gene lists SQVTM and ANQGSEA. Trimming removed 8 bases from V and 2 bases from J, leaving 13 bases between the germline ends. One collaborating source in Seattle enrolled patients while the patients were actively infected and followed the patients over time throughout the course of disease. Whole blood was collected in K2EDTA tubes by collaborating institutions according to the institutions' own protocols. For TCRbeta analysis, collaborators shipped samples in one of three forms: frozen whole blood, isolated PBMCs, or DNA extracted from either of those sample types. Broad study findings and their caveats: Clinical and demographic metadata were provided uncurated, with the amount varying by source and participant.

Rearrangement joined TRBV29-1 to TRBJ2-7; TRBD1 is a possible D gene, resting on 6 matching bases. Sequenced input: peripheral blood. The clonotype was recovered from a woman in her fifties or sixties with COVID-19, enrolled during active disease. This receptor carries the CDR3 CSTQTGPYEQYF. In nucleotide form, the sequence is TGCAGCACCCAGACAGGCCCCTACGAGCAGTACTTC.